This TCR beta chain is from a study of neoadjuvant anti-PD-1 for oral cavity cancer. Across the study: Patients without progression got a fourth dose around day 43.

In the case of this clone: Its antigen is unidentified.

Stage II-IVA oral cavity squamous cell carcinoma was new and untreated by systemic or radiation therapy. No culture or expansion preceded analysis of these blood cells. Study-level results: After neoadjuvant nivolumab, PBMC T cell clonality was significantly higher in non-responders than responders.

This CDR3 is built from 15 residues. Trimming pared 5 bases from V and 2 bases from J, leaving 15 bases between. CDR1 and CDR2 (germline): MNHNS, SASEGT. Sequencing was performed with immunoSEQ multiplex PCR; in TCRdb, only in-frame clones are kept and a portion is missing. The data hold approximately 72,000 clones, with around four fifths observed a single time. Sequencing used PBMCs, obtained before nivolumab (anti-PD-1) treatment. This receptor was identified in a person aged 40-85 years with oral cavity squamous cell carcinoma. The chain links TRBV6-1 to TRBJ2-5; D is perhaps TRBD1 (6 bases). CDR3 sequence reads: CASSLLGTFQETQYF. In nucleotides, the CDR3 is TGTGCCAGCAGTCTCCTCGGGACATTTCAAGAGACCCAGTACTTC.